This TCR beta chain stems from a study of control samples from healthy donors and cancer patients. Libraries were prepared by immunoSEQ multiplex PCR; TCRdb keeps only in-frame clonotypes and omits some of them. The sample lists roughly 150,000 clones, approximately 91% seen once, with less than 5% in the top ten. The ends were cut back, 3 bases at V and 4 bases at J, with 9 bases in the middle. Looked up from germline, CDR1 is DFQATT and CDR2 is SNEGSKA (reference sequence). The CDR3 runs to 13 residues. In its sample, this clone was seen a few times. The sample consisted of blood. The rearrangement joins TRBV20-1 to TRBJ1-4, with unresolved D. This TCR was sampled from a man aged 30 to 39 in good health. CDR3 amino acids: CSASNSNNEKLFF. In DNA, the CDR3 is TGCAGTGCTAGTAACAGTAATAATGAAAAACTGTTTTTT.